This TCR beta chain is from a study of lymphopenia after photon versus proton radiotherapy. General study points: Survival link was tested only in deceased patients; proton benefit remains a possibility. Proton therapy kept repertoires fairly stable, unlike photons, which gained effector/memory cells.

Data came from immunoSEQ multiplex PCR; TCRdb stores just in-frame clones and leaves some out. The sample holds around 70,000 clones, roughly 90% seen once. The ends lost 4 bases at V and 3 bases at J; junction bases unmatched: 10. The CDR3 length is 16 residues. The germline V gene encodes CDR1 SGDLS and CDR2 YYNGEE. About this clone itself: Its antigen remains unknown.

This clonotype originated in a woman between 35 and 50 years old with cholangiocarcinoma. The chain carries TRBV9 and TRBJ2-1; TRBD2 matches 7 bases. Sequences were derived from peripheral blood, sampled from a patient treated with photon-based radiotherapy. The CDR3 sequence is CASSPSTRGFYNEQFF. The CDR3 bases are TGTGCCAGCAGCCCATCGACGCGGGGGTTCTACAATGAGCAGTTCTTC.